One T cell receptor beta chain is described in this entry. The antigen remains unidentified. The germline gives CDR1 MNHEY, CDR2 SVGAGI. Trimming took off 0 bases at V and 5 bases at J, with 10 bases between the two ends. The CDR3 is 15 residues long. These data belong to a study of human T cells and chemical hapten exposure. MiXCR, applied by TCRdb to the RACE reads, yields one record per CDR3 protein. The repertoire has under 300,000 distinct CDR3 sequences, around 7.7% of them found once; the top ten carry 0.9% to 1.5%. Study-level points and caveats: Donors were affected by alopecia, so their immune reaction might vary from that of healthy individuals.

Time point: pre-sensitization, week 0. As for treatment: therapeutic diphenylcyclopropenone sensitization with weekly scalp DPC. V and J are TRBV6-5 and TRBJ2-2, with D unresolved. The sample consisted of whole blood, taken in connection with sensitization to the hapten diphenylcyclopropenone (DPC). This receptor was obtained from a young man with alopecia areata. Some clones in this sample may be carry-over from other donors' samples. The CDR3 DNA follows: TGTGCCAGCAGTTACTCGATATTGGAGACCGGGGAGCTGTTTTTT. Its translation is CASSYSILETGELFF.